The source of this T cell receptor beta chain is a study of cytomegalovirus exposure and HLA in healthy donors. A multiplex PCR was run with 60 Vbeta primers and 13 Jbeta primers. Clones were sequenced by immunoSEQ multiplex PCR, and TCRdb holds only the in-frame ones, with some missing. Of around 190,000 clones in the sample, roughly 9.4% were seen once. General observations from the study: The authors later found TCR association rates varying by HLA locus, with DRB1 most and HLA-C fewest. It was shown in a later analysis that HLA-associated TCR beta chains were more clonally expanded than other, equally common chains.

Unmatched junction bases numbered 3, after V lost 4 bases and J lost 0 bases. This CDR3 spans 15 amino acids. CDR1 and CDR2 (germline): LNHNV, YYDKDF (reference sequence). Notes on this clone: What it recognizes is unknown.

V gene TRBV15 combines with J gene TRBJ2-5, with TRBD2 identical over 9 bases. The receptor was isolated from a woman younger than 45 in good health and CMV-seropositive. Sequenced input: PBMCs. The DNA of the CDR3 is TGTGCCACCAGCATAAGACTAGCGGACCAAGAGACCCAGTACTTC. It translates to CATSIRLADQETQYF.